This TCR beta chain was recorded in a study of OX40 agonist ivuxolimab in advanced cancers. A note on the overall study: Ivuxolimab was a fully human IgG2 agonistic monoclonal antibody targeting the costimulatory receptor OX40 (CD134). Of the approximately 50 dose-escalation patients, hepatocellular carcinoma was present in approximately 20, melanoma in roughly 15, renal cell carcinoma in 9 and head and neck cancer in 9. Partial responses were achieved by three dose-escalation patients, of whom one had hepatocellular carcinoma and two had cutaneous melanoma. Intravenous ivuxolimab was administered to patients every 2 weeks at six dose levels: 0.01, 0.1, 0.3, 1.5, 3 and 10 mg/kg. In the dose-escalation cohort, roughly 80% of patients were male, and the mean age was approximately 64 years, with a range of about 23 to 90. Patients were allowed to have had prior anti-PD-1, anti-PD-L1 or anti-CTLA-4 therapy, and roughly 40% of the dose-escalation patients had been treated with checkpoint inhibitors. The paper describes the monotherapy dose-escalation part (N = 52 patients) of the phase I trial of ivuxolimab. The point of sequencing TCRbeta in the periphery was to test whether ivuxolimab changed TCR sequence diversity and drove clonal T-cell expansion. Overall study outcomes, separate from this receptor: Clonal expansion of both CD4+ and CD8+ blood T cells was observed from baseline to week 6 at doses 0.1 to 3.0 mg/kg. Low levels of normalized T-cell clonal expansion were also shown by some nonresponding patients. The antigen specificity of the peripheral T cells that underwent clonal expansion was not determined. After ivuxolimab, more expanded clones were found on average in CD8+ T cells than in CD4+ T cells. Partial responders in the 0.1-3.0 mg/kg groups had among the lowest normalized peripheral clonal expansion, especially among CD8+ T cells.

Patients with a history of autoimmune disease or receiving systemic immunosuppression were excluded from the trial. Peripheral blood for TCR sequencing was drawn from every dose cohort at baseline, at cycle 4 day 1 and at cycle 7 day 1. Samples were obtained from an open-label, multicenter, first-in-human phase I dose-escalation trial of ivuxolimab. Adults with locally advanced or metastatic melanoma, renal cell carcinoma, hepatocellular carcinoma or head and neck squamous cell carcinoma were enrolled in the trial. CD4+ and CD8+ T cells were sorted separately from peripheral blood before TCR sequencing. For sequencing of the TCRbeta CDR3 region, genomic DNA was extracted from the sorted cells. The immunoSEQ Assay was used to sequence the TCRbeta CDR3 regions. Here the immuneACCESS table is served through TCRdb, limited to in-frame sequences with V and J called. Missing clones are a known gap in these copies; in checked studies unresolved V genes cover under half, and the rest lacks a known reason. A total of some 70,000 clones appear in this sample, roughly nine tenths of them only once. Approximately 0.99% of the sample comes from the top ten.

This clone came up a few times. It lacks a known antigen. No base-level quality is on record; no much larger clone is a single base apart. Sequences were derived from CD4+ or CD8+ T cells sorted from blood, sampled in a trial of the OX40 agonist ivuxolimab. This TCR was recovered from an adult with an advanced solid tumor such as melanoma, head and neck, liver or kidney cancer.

The DNA sequence is as follows: TGTGCCAGCTCTCCCAAATGGGGGCCCGATCAGCCCCAGCATTTT. This yields the protein CASSPKWGPDQPQHF. The rearrangement joined TRBV18 to TRBJ1-5; a tentative D match to TRBD1 spans 6 bases. Including the terminal cysteine and phenylalanine, the CDR3 comprises 15 residues. Only the CDR3 DNA is retained, 45 bases long and in frame from the first base. V is clipped by 6 bases and J by 5 bases, and the sequence between their germline boundaries is 17 bases long. CDR1 and CDR2, per the germline V gene, are KGHSH and LQKENI.